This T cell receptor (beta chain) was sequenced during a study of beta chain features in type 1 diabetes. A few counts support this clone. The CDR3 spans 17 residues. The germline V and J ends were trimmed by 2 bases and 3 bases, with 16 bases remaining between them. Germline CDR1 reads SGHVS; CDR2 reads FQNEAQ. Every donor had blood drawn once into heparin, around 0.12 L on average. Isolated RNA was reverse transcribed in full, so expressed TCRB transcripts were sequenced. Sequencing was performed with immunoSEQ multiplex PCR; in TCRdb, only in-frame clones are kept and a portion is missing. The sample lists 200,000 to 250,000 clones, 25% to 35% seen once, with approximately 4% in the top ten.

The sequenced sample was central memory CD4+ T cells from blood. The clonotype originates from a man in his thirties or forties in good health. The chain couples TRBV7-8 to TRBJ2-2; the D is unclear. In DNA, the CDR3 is TGTGCCAGCAGCTTACGAGCCCGGGCTGGGGACACCGGGGAGCTGTTTTTT. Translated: CASSLRARAGDTGELFF. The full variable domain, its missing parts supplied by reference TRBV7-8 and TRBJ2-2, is GAGVSQSPRYKVAKRGQDVALRCDPISGHVSLFWYQQALGQGPEFLTYFQNEAQLDKSGLPSDRFFAERPEGSVSTLKIQRTQQEDSAVYLCASSLRARAGDTGELFFGEGSRLTVL.